These 11 T cell receptor beta chains were all obtained from the same sample, sequenced in a study of blood T cell repertoires in COVID-19 (dated by TCRdb to 2018 to 2021). The receptor library was made with the immunoSEQ multiplex PCR assay. TCRdb carries this immuneACCESS record with in-frame sequences only. Its versions omit some clonotypes, under half of them owing to an unresolved V gene in the studies checked, with the rest unexplained. Counted in this sample were about 240,000 clones; about 86% of them appeared once. The ten largest clonotypes hold roughly 3.3% of the sample. Sequencing was done on a sample of PBMCs or T cells enriched from blood (not recorded which). The receptors were sampled from a woman in her thirties or forties with acute COVID-19.

The V and J genes are TRBV28 and TRBJ2-1; 7 bases are shared with TRBD2. The germline V gene encodes CDR1 MDHEN and CDR2 SYDVKM. The CDR3 runs 16 residues. Trimming took 4 bases from V and 5 from J; bases not matched to a gene: 11. CDR3: CASSSLAVETNNEQFF. In nucleotides, the CDR3 is TGTGCCAGCAGTTCCCTAGCGGTGGAAACTAACAATGAGCAGTTCTTC.

This clone was detected once. The V call is TRBV7-2, the J call TRBJ1-3; no reliable D call. V lost 5 bases and J lost 0, with 11 bases in between. CDR1 SGHTA and CDR2 FQGNSA come from the germline V gene. The CDR3 consists of 15 residues. The CDR3 nucleotides are TGTGCCAGCAGCAAACAAGTCGACTCTGGAAACACCATATATTTT. This translates into CASSKQVDSGNTIYF.

The chain combines TRBV27 with TRBJ1-6; D is uncertain. The CDR3 extends over 13 amino acids. CDR1 is MNHEY and CDR2 is SMNVEV in the germline V gene (reference sequence). The V gene lost 3 bases and the J gene lost 6 bases, with 6 bases spanning the gap. CDR3 bases: TGTGCCAGCAGTTTCGGGATTAATTCACCCCTCCACTTT. Protein: CASSFGINSPLHF.

This sequence joins TRBV27 and TRBJ2-1, with TRBD1 matching 7 bases. Germline values: CDR1 MNHEY, CDR2 SMNVEV (reference sequence). The CDR3 spans 15 residues. V lost 0 bases and J lost 2; bases outside the gene matches: 1. The CDR3 bases are TGTGCCAGCAGTTTATCCCAGGGGGCCTACAATGAGCAGTTCTTC. This sequence encodes CASSLSQGAYNEQFF.

The chain combines TRBV6-5 with TRBJ2-3, with TRBD2 matching over 7 bases. The CDR3 has 15 residues. The V and J ends lost 5 bases and 3 bases, in that order; junction bases with no gene match: 8. Germline CDR1 is MNHEY and CDR2 is SVGAGI. The CDR3 reads CASSPVGGGTDTQYF. In nucleotides, the CDR3 is TGTGCCAGCAGTCCAGTGGGGGGAGGGACAGATACGCAGTATTTT.

The CDR3 DNA is TGTGCCAGCCGAACAGGGTTATCTGAAGCTTTCTTT. This codes for CASRTGLSEAFF. The chain couples TRBV6-5 to TRBJ1-1; weak D call: TRBD1 (6 bases). This CDR3 spans 12 amino acids. Trimming shortened V by 8 bases and J by 6 bases, and 13 bases separated the two germline ends. From germline, CDR1 is MNHEY and CDR2 SVGAGI.

The CDR3 is CASSERTGAYGYTF. The CDR3 DNA reads as TGTGCCAGCAGTGAAAGGACAGGGGCATATGGCTACACCTTC. The chain couples TRBV2 to TRBJ1-2; 9 bases are a match to TRBD1. From germline, CDR1 is SNHLY and CDR2 FYNNEI. Trimming took 2 bases from V and 5 from J; bases not matched to a gene: 3. The CDR3 extends over 14 amino acids. The whole variable domain, remainder taken from reference TRBV2 and TRBJ1-2, is EPEVTQTPSHQVTQMGQEVILRCVPISNHLYFYWYRQILGQKVEFLVSFYNNEISEKSEIFDDQFSVERPDGSNFTLKIRSTKLEDSAMYFCASSERTGAYGYTFGSGTRLTVV.

The chain recombines TRBV30 with TRBJ2-7, with 13 bases fitting TRBD2. CDR1 is GTSNPN, CDR2 SVGIG, per germline (reference sequence). Trimming took 6 bases from V and 2 from J; bases not matched to a gene: 7. This CDR3 spans 15 amino acids. CDR3 DNA: TGTGCCTGCGGGACTAGCGGGATTCTAGCCTACGAGCAGTACTTC. Protein: CACGTSGILAYEQYF.

The chain carries TRBV7-9 and TRBJ2-7; TRBD1 aligns across 9 bases. V lost 5 bases and J lost 5; bases outside the gene matches: 10. CDR3 length equals 15 residues. Germline V CDR1 and CDR2: SEHNR, FQNEAQ (reference sequence). The CDR3: CASSVTWDREDEQYF. The CDR3 DNA reads as TGTGCCAGCAGCGTAACCTGGGACAGGGAGGACGAGCAGTACTTC.

This clone showed up just once. The chain carries TRBV7-2 and TRBJ2-1, with a possible D match to TRBD2 (6 bases). V was pared by 0 bases and J by 6 bases, with 15 bases between. The CDR3 sequence is 16 residues long. Germline CDR1 SGHTA, CDR2 FQGNSA. The CDR3 is CASSLASSDRSNEQFF. For the CDR3, the DNA is TGTGCCAGCAGCTTAGCGTCTAGCGATCGTTCCAATGAGCAGTTCTTC.

This sequence joins TRBV5-1 and TRBJ1-2; 8 bases are shared with TRBD1. The germline V gene has CDR1 SGHRS and CDR2 YFSETQ. The CDR3 length is 14 residues. V gave up 0 bases and J gave up 6 bases; unmatched junction bases: 4. CDR3 sequence (DNA): TGCGCCAGCAGCTTGGCCGGGACAGGTAATGGCTACACCTTC. Amino acids: CASSLAGTGNGYTF.